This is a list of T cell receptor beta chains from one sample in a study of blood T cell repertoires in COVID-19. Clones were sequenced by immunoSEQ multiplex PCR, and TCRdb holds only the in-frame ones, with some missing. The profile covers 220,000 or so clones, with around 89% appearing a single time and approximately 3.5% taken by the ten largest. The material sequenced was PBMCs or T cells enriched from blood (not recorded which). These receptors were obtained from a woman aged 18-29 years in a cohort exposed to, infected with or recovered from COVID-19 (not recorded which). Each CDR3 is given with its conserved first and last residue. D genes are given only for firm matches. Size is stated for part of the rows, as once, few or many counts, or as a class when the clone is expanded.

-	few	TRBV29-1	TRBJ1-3	TGCAGCGTTACGGAGAGGAACACCATATATTTT	CSVTERNTIYF
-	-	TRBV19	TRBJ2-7	TGTGCCAGTAGTAGGGCCCAGAGTCCCTACGAGCAGTACTTC	CASSRAQSPYEQYF
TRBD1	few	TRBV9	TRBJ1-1	TGTGCCAGCAGCGTCACCGGGACAGGGGACACTGAAGCTTTCTTT	CASSVTGTGDTEAFF
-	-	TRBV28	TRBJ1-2	TGTGCCCACCGGGACTTCACTAACTATGGCTACACCTTC	CAHRDFTNYGYTF
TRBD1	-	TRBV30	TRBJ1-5	TGTGCCTGGAAACAGGGGAATCAGCCCCAGCATTTT	CAWKQGNQPQHF
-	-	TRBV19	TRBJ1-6	TGTGCCAGTAGTGAACAGAATAATTCACCCCTCCACTTT	CASSEQNNSPLHF
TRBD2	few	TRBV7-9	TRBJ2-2	TGTGCCAGCACCCCGGGACTAGCGATCGGGGAGCTGTTTTTT	CASTPGLAIGELFF
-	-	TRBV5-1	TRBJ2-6	TGCGCCAGCAGCTTTCCGGGGACTGGGGCCAACGTCCTGACTTTC	CASSFPGTGANVLTF
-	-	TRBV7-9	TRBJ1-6	TGTGCCAGCAGCAATTTATTCTCACCCCTCCACTTT	CASSNLFSPLHF
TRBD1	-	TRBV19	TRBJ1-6	TGTGCCAGTAGTCCCCCGGACAGGGATAATTCACCCCTCCACTTT	CASSPPDRDNSPLHF
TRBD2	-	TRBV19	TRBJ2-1	TGTGCCAGTAATTTCGCGGGAGGCCACAATGAGCAGTTCTTC	CASNFAGGHNEQFF
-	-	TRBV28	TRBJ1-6	TGTGCCAGCAGTTTTGACGCGGGGCTCGATTCACCCCTCCACTTT	CASSFDAGLDSPLHF
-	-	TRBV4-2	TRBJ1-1	TGTGCCAGCAGCCAAGTAGGATTAGACAGGAACACTGAAGCTTTCTTT	CASSQVGLDRNTEAFF
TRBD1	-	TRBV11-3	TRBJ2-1	TGTGCCAGCAGCTTCCCGAGACAGGGTTCGTACGTTGTGTCCTACAATGAGCAGTTCTTC	CASSFPRQGSYVVSYNEQFF
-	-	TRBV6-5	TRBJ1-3	TGTGCCAGCAGTTTGGGGGCAACTGGAAACACCATATATTTT	CASSLGATGNTIYF
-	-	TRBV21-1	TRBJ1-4	TGTGCCAGCAGCAAGGGTCACGACAGGGGTATTGAAAAACTGTTTTTT	CASSKGHDRGIEKLFF
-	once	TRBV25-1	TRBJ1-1	TGTGCCAGCAGTGACGGGGGAGGGACTGAAGCTTTCTTT	CASSDGGGTEAFF
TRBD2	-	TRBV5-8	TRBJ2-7	TGTGCCAGCAGCACGCCGGGACTAGTCATCGAGCAGTACTTC	CASSTPGLVIEQYF
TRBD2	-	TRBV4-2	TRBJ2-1	TGTGCCAGCAGCCAAACTAGCGGGGGGGCATACAATGAGCAGTTCTTC	CASSQTSGGAYNEQFF
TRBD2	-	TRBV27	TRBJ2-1	TGTGCCAGCACGTCGGGGGGGGTTTTAAATGAGCAGTTCTTC	CASTSGGVLNEQFF
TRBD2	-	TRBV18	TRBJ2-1	TGTGCCAGCTCACCACCGGGAAGCGGGGGGGCTCGGTCCTACAATGAGCAGTTCTTC	CASSPPGSGGARSYNEQFF
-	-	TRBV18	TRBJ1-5	TGTGCCAGCTCACGACATCACCCATCTAGCAATCAGCCCCAGCATTTT	CASSRHHPSSNQPQHF
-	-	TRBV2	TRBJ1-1	TGTGCCAGCCCCGAGTCAGGGAACACTGAAGCTTTCTTT	CASPESGNTEAFF
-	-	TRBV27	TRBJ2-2	TGTGCCACCAAGGAGGGCAACCCTCCCGGGGAGCTGTTTTTT	CATKEGNPPGELFF
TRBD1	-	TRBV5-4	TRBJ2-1	TGTGCCAGCAGCTACCTCGACAGGGGGCGTTACAATGAGCAGTTCTTC	CASSYLDRGRYNEQFF
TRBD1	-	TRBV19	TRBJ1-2	TGTGCCAGTAGCCGACAGGGCTATGGCTACACCTTC	CASSRQGYGYTF
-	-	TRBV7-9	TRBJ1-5	TGTGCCAGCAGCTGGGGGGATAATCAGCCCCAGCATTTT	CASSWGDNQPQHF
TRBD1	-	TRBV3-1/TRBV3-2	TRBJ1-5	TGTGCCAGCAGCCAAGAAGCTGGGGCAGGGGGTCAGCCCCAGCATTTT	CASSQEAGAGGQPQHF
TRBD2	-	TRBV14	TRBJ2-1	TGTGCCAGCAGCCAAGGACTAGCGGCCAGCTCCTACAATGAGCAGTTCTTC	CASSQGLAASSYNEQFF
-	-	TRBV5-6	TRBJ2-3	TGTGCCAGCAGCCTCGGTGACAGGTTGTTGTTGGGCACAGATACGCAGTATTTT	CASSLGDRLLLGTDTQYF
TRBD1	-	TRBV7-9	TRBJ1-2	TGTGCCAGCAGCGAACAGGGGACCAACTATGGCTACACCTTC	CASSEQGTNYGYTF
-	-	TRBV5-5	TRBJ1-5	TGTGCCAGCAGTTTAGGGAGCCAGCCCCAGCATTTT	CASSLGSQPQHF
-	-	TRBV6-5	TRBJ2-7	TGTGCCAGCAGTTACCGGCTAGCTACCTACGAGCAGTACTTC	CASSYRLATYEQYF
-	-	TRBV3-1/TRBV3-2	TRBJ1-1	TGTGCCAGCAGCCCCACCCACCTTGGATCGGGTGAAGCTTTCTTT	CASSPTHLGSGEAFF
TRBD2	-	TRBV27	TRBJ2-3	TGTGCCAGCACCACCCGGGGGGGTCCCCGCACAGATACGCAGTATTTT	CASTTRGGPRTDTQYF
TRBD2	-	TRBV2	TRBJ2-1	TGTGCCAGCAGTGCTAGCGGGAATGAGCAGTTCTTC	CASSASGNEQFF
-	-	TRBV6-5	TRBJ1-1	TGTGCCAGCAGTTTCTCATCGGGAAGGCTCACTGAAGCTTTCTTT	CASSFSSGRLTEAFF
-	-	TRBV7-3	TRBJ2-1	TGTGCCAGCAGCCCTCATAGCGGTCAATACAATGAGCAGTTCTTC	CASSPHSGQYNEQFF
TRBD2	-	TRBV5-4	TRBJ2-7	TGTGCCAGCAGCGCAGGACTAGCGGGCCCAGTTTACGAGCAGTACTTC	CASSAGLAGPVYEQYF
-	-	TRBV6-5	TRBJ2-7	TGTGCCAGCACTCCTGGAAGGGGGGGCTACGAGCAGTACTTC	CASTPGRGGYEQYF
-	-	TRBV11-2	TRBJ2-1	TGTGCCAGCAGCTTGGCCCCTTACAATGAGCAGTTCTTC	CASSLAPYNEQFF
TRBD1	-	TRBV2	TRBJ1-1	TGTGCCAGCAGGGACAGGGGACGGCCTGAAGCTTTCTTT	CASRDRGRPEAFF
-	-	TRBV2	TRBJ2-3	TGTGCCAGCAGAGAGAGAAGTGATACGCAGTATTTT	CASRERSDTQYF
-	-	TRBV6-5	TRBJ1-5	TGTGCCAGCAGTTACTCCCACAACCCCAATCAGCCCCAGCATTTT	CASSYSHNPNQPQHF
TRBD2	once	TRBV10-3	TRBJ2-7	TGTGCCATCAGTGATCCCTCCGGGGGCGGGAGGTCCTACGAGCAGTACTTC	CAISDPSGGGRSYEQYF
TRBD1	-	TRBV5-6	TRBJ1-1	TGTGCCAGCAGCCCCACGGGACAGTGGAACACTGAAGCTTTCTTT	CASSPTGQWNTEAFF
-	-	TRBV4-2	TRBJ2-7	TGTGCCAGCAGCCAGGGAGCGGGTACCTCCTACGAGCAGTACTTC	CASSQGAGTSYEQYF
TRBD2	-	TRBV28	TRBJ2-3	TGTGCCAGCAGAGCTGGACTAGCGGGGTATATACTTACAGATACGCAGTATTTT	CASRAGLAGYILTDTQYF
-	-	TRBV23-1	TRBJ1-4	TGCGCCAGCAGTCAATACGTGGACTGCAGAGTTAATGAAAAACTGTTTTTT	CASSQYVDCRVNEKLFF
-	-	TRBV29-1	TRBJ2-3	TGCAGCGTCGGCAGGACAGATACGCAGTATTTT	CSVGRTDTQYF
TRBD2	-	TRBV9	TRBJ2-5	TGTGCCAGCAGCGTCGGACTAGCGGTAGAGACCCAGTACTTC	CASSVGLAVETQYF
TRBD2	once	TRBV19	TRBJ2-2	TGTGCCAGTAGTATGATAGCGGGACGACCCGGGGAGCTGTTTTTT	CASSMIAGRPGELFF
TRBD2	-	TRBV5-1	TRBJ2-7	TGCGCCAGCAGCTCCCAGATGCGGGAGGGAGGTTTGCCCTACGAGCAGTACTTC	CASSSQMREGGLPYEQYF
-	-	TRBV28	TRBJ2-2	TGTGCCAGCAGGAGATCCAACACCGGGGAGCTGTTTTTT	CASRRSNTGELFF
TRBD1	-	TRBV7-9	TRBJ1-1	TGTGCCAGCAACTCAGGGGGGCTTACGAACACTGAAGCTTTCTTT	CASNSGGLTNTEAFF
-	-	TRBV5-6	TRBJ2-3	TGTGCCAGCAGCACCATGTACTCCGCGGCAGATACGCAGTATTTT	CASSTMYSAADTQYF
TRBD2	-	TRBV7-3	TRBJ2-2	TGTGCCAGCAGGCGGGGGGCTAGAAACACCGGGGAGCTGTTTTTT	CASRRGARNTGELFF